These 14 T cell receptor beta chains came from one sample sequenced in a study of OX40 agonist ivuxolimab in advanced cancers. The assay was immunoSEQ multiplex PCR, and TCRdb's table has in-frame clones only and misses some. The sample yields approximately 50,000 clones, approximately 83% seen once. Sequencing used CD4+ or CD8+ T cells sorted from blood, obtained in a trial of the OX40 agonist ivuxolimab. The receptors stem from an adult with an advanced solid tumor such as melanoma, head and neck, liver or kidney cancer.

The rearrangement links TRBV5-1 to TRBJ2-7; D is possibly TRBD2 (5 bases). Looked up from germline, CDR1 is SGHRS and CDR2 is YFSETQ. The CDR3 runs to 13 residues. Trimming pared 5 bases from V and 5 bases from J, leaving 14 bases between. CDR3: CASRGGKQNEQYF. The DNA for the CDR3 is TGCGCCAGCAGAGGAGGAAAACAAAACGAGCAGTACTTC.

The J gene is TRBJ2-1, the V gene TRBV7-9, with TRBD1 matching over 10 bases. The V and J ends lost 2 bases and 4 bases, in that order; junction bases with no gene match: 2. From germline, CDR1 is SEHNR and CDR2 FQNEAQ (reference sequence). This CDR3 comprises 15 residues. CDR3: CASSLKGQGYNEQFF. Written as DNA, the CDR3 is TGTGCCAGCAGCTTAAAGGGACAGGGGTACAATGAGCAGTTCTTC.

This clone was counted once. The rearrangement uses TRBV28 and TRBJ1-2; D not resolved. V was trimmed by 6 bases and J by 6 bases, leaving 11 bases between them. Germline lookup yields CDR1 MDHEN and CDR2 SYDVKM. The CDR3 is 12 amino acids. CDR3 region: CASRHLRHGYTF. The CDR3 DNA follows: TGTGCCAGCAGACATCTAAGACATGGCTACACCTTC.

The chain carries TRBV30 and TRBJ1-4; D may be TRBD1 (6 bases). The CDR3 has 13 residues. Per the germline V gene, CDR1 is GTSNPN and CDR2 is SVGIG (reference sequence). With 5 bases removed from V and 7 bases from J, the gap between germline ends came to 14 bases. In DNA, the CDR3 is TGTGCCTGGTCTCAGGGGAATATTGAAAAACTGTTTTTT. Protein product: CAWSQGNIEKLFF.

J is TRBJ2-5 and V is TRBV7-6; no firm D call. V was cut by 5 bases and J by 4 bases, with 8 bases left in between. Germline V gene sequence: CDR1 SGHVS, CDR2 FNYEAQ. The CDR3 covers 12 residues. CDR3 nucleotides: TGTGCCAGCAGCCCTACGGGAGAGACCCAGTACTTC. Translating gives CASSPTGETQYF.

V usage is TRBV6-6 and J usage is TRBJ2-2, with 8 bases matching TRBD1. V was clipped by 2 bases and J by 6 bases; unmatched bases: 5. The germline CDR1 and CDR2 sequences are MNHNY and SVGAGI (reference sequence). CDR3 length equals 15 residues. The CDR3 coding sequence is TGTGCCAGCAGTTACCCGACAGGGGTGGCCGGGGAGCTGTTTTTT. Amino acids: CASSYPTGVAGELFF.

V is TRBV7-2 and J is TRBJ2-1, with D possibly matching TRBD1 (6 bases). CDR1 is SGHTA and CDR2 is FQGNSA in the germline V gene. CDR3 length equals 15 residues. V was pared by 2 bases and J by 1 base, with 9 bases between. CDR3 bases: TGTGCCAGCAGCTTATTGGGGACATCCTACAATGAGCAGTTCTTC. This codes for CASSLLGTSYNEQFF. Drawing the rest from reference TRBV7-2 and TRBJ2-1, the complete variable domain is GAGVSQSPSNKVTEKGKDVELRCDPISGHTALYWYRQSLGQGLEFLIYFQGNSAPDKSGLPSDRFSAERTGGSVSTLTIQRTQQEDSAVYLCASSLLGTSYNEQFFGPGTRLTVL.

The chain carries TRBV6-4 and TRBJ2-2; 10 positions agree with TRBD2. Unmatched junction bases numbered 0, after V lost 5 bases and J lost 3 bases. The length of the CDR3 is 14 residues. Germline lookup yields CDR1 MRHNA and CDR2 SNTAGT. The CDR3 DNA reads as TGTGCCAGCAGTAGCGGGAGGGACACCGGGGAGCTGTTTTTT. Translating gives CASSSGRDTGELFF.

This rearrangement joins TRBV28 to TRBJ2-7, with D maybe TRBD2 (6 bases). Germline CDR1 and CDR2: MDHEN and SYDVKM. This CDR3 spans 15 amino acids. Between the trimmed V and J ends, which lost 6 bases and 6 bases, there was a span of 21 bases. The chain's CDR3 is CASRVSRGTPGEQYF. The DNA for the CDR3 is TGTGCCAGCAGAGTAAGCCGGGGGACTCCCGGCGAGCAGTACTTC.

The J gene is TRBJ2-7, the V gene TRBV9, with TRBD1 matching 9 bases. The CDR3 loop spans 16 amino acids. CDR1 and CDR2 (germline): SGDLS, YYNGEE. The junction had 9 bases not matched to a gene; V was cut back by 4 bases and J by 1 base. CDR3 amino acids: CASSSKGQGPSYEQYF. CDR3 in DNA: TGTGCCAGCAGCTCAAAAGGACAGGGGCCTTCCTACGAGCAGTACTTC.

The chain has TRBV6-5 and TRBJ1-5; 7 bases are shared with TRBD1. CDR3 size: 11 residues. CDR1 MNHEY and CDR2 SVGAGI come from the germline V gene. With 6 bases clipped from V and 9 bases from J, the junction kept 2 bases outside the gene matches. The CDR3 nucleotides read TGTGCCAGCAGCCAGGGGGGGCCCCAGCATTTT. Protein: CASSQGGPQHF.

The chain employs TRBV7-9 and TRBJ2-5; a weak D match, TRBD1 (5 bases). The CDR3 totals 14 residues. Germline assignment: CDR1 SEHNR and CDR2 FQNEAQ (reference sequence). The V and J ends lost 2 bases and 4 bases respectively, with 11 bases between them. The CDR3, as DNA: TGTGCCAGCAGCTTAAGGCAGGGCCCAGAGACCCAGTACTTC. Translation: CASSLRQGPETQYF.

V usage is TRBV5-1 and J usage is TRBJ1-4, with D possibly being TRBD1 (6 bases). The CDR3 covers 15 residues. V was pared by 7 bases and J by 7 bases, with 20 bases between. Germline CDR1 reads SGHRS; CDR2 reads YFSETQ. CDR3 sequence (DNA): TGCGCCAGCCGTCCGTGGGGGGCAACGGGTGAAAAACTGTTTTTT. Its protein is CASRPWGATGEKLFF.

This chain uses TRBV7-8 with TRBJ2-1; D is uncertain. Per the germline V gene, CDR1 is SGHVS and CDR2 is FQNEAQ. The CDR3 covers 13 residues. Trimming took off 7 bases at V and 8 bases at J, with 15 bases between the two ends. This chain's CDR3 is CASNPTRGHEQFF. Written as DNA, the CDR3 is TGTGCCAGCAACCCGACCAGAGGTCATGAGCAGTTCTTC.